The clone carrying this TCR beta chain was observed many times. Participants, patients aged 18 to 65, had newly diagnosed hyperthyroidism with a duration under 2 months. Exclusion criteria comprised uncontrolled infection, other autoimmune disease, pregnancy or lactation. The V gene's germline CDR1 is SGHAT and CDR2 FQNNGV. CDR3 length: 17 residues. Losses at the gene ends were 5 bases for V and 7 bases for J; bases not matched to a gene: 13. This sample is drawn from a study of T cells in Graves' hyperthyroidism and ophthalmopathy. Amplified TCR beta CDR3 regions derived from RNA transcripts. A set of HTBI primers served as the primers for a first-round RT-PCR of the TCR CDR3. In TCRdb, the multiplex PCR reads were re-called with MiXCR into one record per CDR3 protein. The table has 700,000 to 850,000 distinct CDR3 sequences, about a third seen once.

This clonotype originated in a woman aged 40 to 49 with Graves' hyperthyroidism. Sequenced input: blood. The rearrangement joins TRBV11-2 to TRBJ2-7; 14 bases are shared with TRBD2. CDR3 in DNA: TGTGCCAGCAGCCGCGGGACTAGCGGGAGAAGTGCCGGAGAGCAGTACTTC. It codes for CASSRGTSGRSAGEQYF. Variable domain in full (rest from reference TRBV11-2 and TRBJ2-7): EAGVAQSPRYKIIEKRQSVAFWCNPISGHATLYWYQQILGQGPKLLIQFQNNGVVDDSQLPKDRFSAERLKGVDSTLKIQPAKLEDSAVYLCASSRGTSGRSAGEQYFGPGTRLTVT.